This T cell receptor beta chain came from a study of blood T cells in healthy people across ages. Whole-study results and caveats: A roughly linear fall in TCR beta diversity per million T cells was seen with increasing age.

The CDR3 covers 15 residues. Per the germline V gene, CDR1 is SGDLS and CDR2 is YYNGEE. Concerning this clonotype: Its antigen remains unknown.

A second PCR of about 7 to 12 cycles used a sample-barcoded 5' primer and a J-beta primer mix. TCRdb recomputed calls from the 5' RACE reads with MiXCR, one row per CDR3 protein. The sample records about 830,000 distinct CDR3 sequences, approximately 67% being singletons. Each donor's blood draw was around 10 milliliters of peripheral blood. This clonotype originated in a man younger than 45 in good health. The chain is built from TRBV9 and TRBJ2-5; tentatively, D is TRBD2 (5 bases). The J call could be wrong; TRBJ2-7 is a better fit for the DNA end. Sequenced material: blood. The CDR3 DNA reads TGTGCCAGCAGCGCGGAACCGGGAACCCGTTACGAGCAGTACTTC. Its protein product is CASSAEPGTRYEQYF.